Following are 7 T cell receptor beta chains from one sample sequenced in a study of blood T cell repertoires in COVID-19. Sequencing used immunoSEQ multiplex PCR; TCRdb keeps in-frame clones, though not all of them. The data contain roughly 180,000 clones, roughly four fifths of them singletons. Sequenced input: peripheral blood. The receptors were sampled from a man aged 40-49 years who had recovered from COVID-19.

This chain uses TRBV28 with TRBJ2-5, with D unresolved. The CDR3 totals 14 residues. CDR1 MDHEN and CDR2 SYDVKM come from the germline V gene. V was shortened by 5 bases and J by 2 bases, with 12 bases between the two germline ends. The CDR3 loop is CASSLSNLQETQYF. The DNA for the CDR3 is TGTGCCAGCAGTCTCTCGAACTTGCAAGAGACCCAGTACTTC. Complete variable domain (other parts from reference TRBV28 and TRBJ2-5): DVKVTQSSRYLVKRTGEKVFLECVQDMDHENMFWYRQDPGLGLRLIYFSYDVKMKEKGDIPEGYSVSREKKERFSLILESASTNQTSMYLCASSLSNLQETQYFGPGTRLLVL.

This clone has only a few counts. This chain uses TRBV6-2 or TRBV6-3 with TRBJ1-5; D is unclear. This CDR3 comprises 13 residues. The ends were cut back, 5 bases at V and 11 bases at J, with 16 bases in the middle. Germline assignment: CDR1 MNHEY and CDR2 SVGEGT. The CDR3 sequence is CASSTDGSGTQHF. DNA of the CDR3: TGTGCCAGCAGTACCGACGGGAGTGGGACCCAGCATTTT.

The chain uses TRBV28 and TRBJ2-1, with a weak D call TRBD2 (5 bases). Germline CDR1 is MDHEN and CDR2 is SYDVKM. Trimming removed 7 bases at V and 1 base at J, with 8 bases between. The CDR3 length is 13 residues. For the CDR3, the DNA is TGTGCCAGCATCCCGGGGTCCTACAATGAGCAGTTCTTC. This translates into CASIPGSYNEQFF.

The chain combines TRBV10-3 with TRBJ2-5, with TRBD1 identical over 11 bases. Germline loops: CDR1 ENHRY, CDR2 SYGVKD. There are 16 residues in the CDR3. Trimming took 4 bases from V and 0 from J; bases not matched to a gene: 4. In nucleotides, the CDR3 is TGTGCCATCAGTGTTGGGACAGGGGGGTACCAAGAGACCCAGTACTTC. It specifies CAISVGTGGYQETQYF.

This clone came up a few times. The chain couples TRBV5-6 to TRBJ2-7; possibly TRBD2 for D (6 bases). In germline, CDR1 is SGHDT, CDR2 YYEEEE. Trimming cost V 3 bases and J 3 bases, with 19 bases left between them. The CDR3 has 16 residues. CDR3 region: CASSSSRRRVGYEQYF. The DNA of the CDR3 is TGTGCCAGCAGCTCGTCGAGACGGAGGGTAGGCTACGAGCAGTACTTC.

The V and J genes are TRBV6-5 and TRBJ2-1; 8 bases line up with TRBD2. V was clipped by 3 bases and J by 3 bases; unmatched bases: 4. The CDR3 totals 15 residues. Germline CDR1 is MNHEY and CDR2 is SVGAGI. CDR3 bases: TGTGCCAGCAGTTATCCCCGGGGGGGCTACAATGAGCAGTTCTTC. Translated, it gives CASSYPRGGYNEQFF.

The chain has TRBV5-8 and TRBJ2-2, with a weak D call TRBD1 (5 bases). The CDR3 sequence is 15 residues long. Germline V gene data show CDR1 as SGHTS and CDR2 as YDEGEE. The ends were cut back, 6 bases at V and 6 bases at J, with 18 bases in the middle. The DNA of the CDR3 is TGTGCCAGCAACTACCAGGGTTCTTGGTCCGGGGAGCTGTTTTTT. This translates into CASNYQGSWSGELFF.